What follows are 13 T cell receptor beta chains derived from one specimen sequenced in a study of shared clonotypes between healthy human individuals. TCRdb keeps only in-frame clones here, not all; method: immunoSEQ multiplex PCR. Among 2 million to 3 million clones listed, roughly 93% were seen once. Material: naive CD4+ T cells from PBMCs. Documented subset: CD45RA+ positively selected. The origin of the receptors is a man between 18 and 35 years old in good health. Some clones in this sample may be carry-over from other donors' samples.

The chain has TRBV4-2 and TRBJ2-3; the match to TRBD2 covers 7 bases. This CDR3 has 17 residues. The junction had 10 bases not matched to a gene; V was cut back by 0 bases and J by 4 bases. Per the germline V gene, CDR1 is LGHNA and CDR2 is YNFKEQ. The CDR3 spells CASSQDVRGGRADTQYF. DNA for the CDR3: TGTGCCAGCAGCCAAGATGTGAGGGGAGGGAGGGCAGATACGCAGTATTTT.

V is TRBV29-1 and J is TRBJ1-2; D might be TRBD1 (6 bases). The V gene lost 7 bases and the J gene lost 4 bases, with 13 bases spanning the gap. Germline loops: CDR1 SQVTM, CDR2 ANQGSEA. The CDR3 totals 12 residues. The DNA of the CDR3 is TGCAGCGCTCAAAGGGGGGGCTATGGCTACACCTTC. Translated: CSAQRGGYGYTF.

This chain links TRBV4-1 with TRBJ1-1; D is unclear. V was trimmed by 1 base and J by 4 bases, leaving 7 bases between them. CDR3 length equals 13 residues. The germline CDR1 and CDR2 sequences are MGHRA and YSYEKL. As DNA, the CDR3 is TGCGCCAGCAGCCAAGGATGGACCACTGAAGCTTTCTTT. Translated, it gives CASSQGWTTEAFF.

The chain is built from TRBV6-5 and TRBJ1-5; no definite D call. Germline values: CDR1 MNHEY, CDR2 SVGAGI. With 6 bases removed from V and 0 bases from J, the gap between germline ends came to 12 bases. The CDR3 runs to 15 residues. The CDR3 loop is CASSRTGHSNQPQHF. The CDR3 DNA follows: TGTGCCAGCAGCCGGACGGGTCATAGCAATCAGCCCCAGCATTTT.

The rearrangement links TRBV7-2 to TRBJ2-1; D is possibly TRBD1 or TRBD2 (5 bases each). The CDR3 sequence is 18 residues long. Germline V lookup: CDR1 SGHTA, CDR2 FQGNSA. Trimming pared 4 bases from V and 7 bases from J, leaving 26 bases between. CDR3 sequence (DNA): TGTGCCAGCAGCTGGGCTGGCGGCGTCGGGACCCTTGGGAATGAGCAGTTCTTC. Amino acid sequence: CASSWAGGVGTLGNEQFF.

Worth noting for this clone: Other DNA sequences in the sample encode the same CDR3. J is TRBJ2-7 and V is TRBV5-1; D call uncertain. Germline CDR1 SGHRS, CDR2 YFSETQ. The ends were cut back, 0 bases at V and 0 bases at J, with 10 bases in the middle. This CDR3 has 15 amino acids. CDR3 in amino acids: CASSLGPGSSYEQYF. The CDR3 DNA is TGCGCCAGCAGCTTGGGGCCAGGAAGCTCCTACGAGCAGTACTTC.

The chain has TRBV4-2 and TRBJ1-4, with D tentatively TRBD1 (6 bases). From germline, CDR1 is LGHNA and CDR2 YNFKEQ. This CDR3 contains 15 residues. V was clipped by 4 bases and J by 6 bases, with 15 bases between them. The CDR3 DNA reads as TGTGCCAGCAGCCTCGAGGGGGGTGGGGATGAAAAACTGTTTTTT. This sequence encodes CASSLEGGGDEKLFF.

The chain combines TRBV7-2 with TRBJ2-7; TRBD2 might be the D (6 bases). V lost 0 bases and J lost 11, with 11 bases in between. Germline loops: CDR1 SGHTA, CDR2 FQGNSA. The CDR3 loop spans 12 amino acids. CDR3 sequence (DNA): TGTGCCAGCAGCTTAGCCTACGGGGAGGAGTACTTC. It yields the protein CASSLAYGEEYF.

The CDR3 loop is CASSQQGQPKNIQYF. CDR3 sequence (DNA): TGTGCCAGCAGCCAACAGGGACAGCCGAAAAACATTCAGTACTTC. The rearrangement joins TRBV4-2 to TRBJ2-4; TRBD1 matches at 7 bases. V gave up 2 bases and J gave up 4 bases; unmatched junction bases: 5. Germline V gene lookup returns CDR1 LGHNA and CDR2 YNFKEQ. The CDR3 contains 15 residues.

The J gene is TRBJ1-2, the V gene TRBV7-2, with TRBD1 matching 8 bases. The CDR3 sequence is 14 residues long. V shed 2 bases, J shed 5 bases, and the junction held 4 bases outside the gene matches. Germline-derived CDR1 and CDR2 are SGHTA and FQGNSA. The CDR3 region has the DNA TGTGCCAGCAGCTTAATGGACAGGGCATATGGCTACACCTTC. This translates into CASSLMDRAYGYTF.

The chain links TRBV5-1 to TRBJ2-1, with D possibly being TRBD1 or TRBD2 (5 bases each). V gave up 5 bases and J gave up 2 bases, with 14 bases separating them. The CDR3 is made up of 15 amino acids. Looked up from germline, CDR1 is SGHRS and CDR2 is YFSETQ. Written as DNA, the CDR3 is TGCGCCAGCAGGGTGGACGGGGCAGCCTACAATGAGCAGTTCTTC. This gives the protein CASRVDGAAYNEQFF.

This CDR3 reads CATSVRLGDYGYTF. As DNA, the CDR3 is TGTGCCACCAGCGTTAGGTTGGGGGACTATGGCTACACCTTC. The genes are TRBV15 and TRBJ1-2, with a tentative D call TRBD1 (5 bases). The CDR3 consists of 14 residues. V was shortened by 5 bases and J by 3 bases, with 13 bases between the two germline ends. The germline CDR1 and CDR2 sequences are LNHNV and YYDKDF (reference sequence).

CDR3 region: CASSIGTGGREAFF. CDR3 coding DNA: TGTGCCAGTAGTATTGGGACAGGGGGCAGAGAAGCTTTCTTT. The rearrangement uses TRBV19 and TRBJ1-1; 12 nucleotides line up with TRBD1. The CDR3 is 14 residues long. Germline-derived CDR1 and CDR2 are LNHDA and SQIVND (reference sequence). With V trimmed by 3 bases and J by 8 bases, 4 bases remained unmatched.